This T cell receptor (beta chain) was found in a study of a mutant IDH1 vaccine in newly diagnosed glioma. Study-level background: Patients received vaccination from 4-6 weeks after radiotherapy alone, or with temozolomide cycles. Patients under treatment included about 60% males and about 38% females and had a mean age of around 43 years.

Regarding time point: week 11, during vaccination. Doses consisted of 300 ug of mutant IDH1 20-mer peptide each, paired with topical imiquimod. Patients carried new grade 3 or 4 IDH1-mutant astrocytomas lacking nuclear ATRX. CDR3 length equals 15 residues. CDR1 and CDR2 (germline): SEHNR, FQNEAQ (reference sequence). V trimming: 5 bases; J trimming: 10 bases; junction bases outside the gene matches: 11. The study, taken as a whole, reports: There seemed to be no relation between pseudoprogression and changes in top peripheral T cell clonotypes.

Only in-frame clones appear in the TCRdb table, and some are missing; sequencing was by immunoSEQ multiplex PCR. The sample records under 150,000 clones, about 90% being singletons. As for this clone: Its antigen is unknown.

The specimen was PBMCs, collected from a glioma patient whose treatment included an IDH1 peptide vaccine. The rearrangement uses TRBV7-9 and TRBJ2-5, with 12 bases that match TRBD2. The sequence was collected from a woman in her 50s with glioma. This CDR3 reads CASSPRLAGEQFQYF. The CDR3 DNA reads TGTGCCAGCAGCCCGCGACTAGCGGGAGAACAGTTCCAGTACTTC.